Presented here are 25 T cell receptor beta chains from one specimen sequenced in a study of OX40 agonist ivuxolimab in advanced cancers. The data were produced by immunoSEQ multiplex PCR, yet TCRdb's version contains in-frame clones alone and is incomplete. The sample yields about 81,000 clones, approximately 79% seen once. The specimen comprised CD4+ or CD8+ T cells sorted from blood, sampled in a trial of the OX40 agonist ivuxolimab. All receptors come from an adult with an advanced solid tumor such as melanoma, head and neck, liver or kidney cancer.

V is TRBV19 and J is TRBJ1-1; no clear D. The V and J ends lost 7 bases and 0 bases respectively, with 6 bases between them. The CDR3 is 12 amino acids. CDR1 is LNHDA and CDR2 is SQIVND in the germline V gene (reference sequence). Here the CDR3 DNA reads TGTGCCAGTATCGACATGAACACTGAAGCTTTCTTT. It encodes CASIDMNTEAFF.

This clone was seen a single time. V usage is TRBV9 and J usage is TRBJ2-3; 10 bases map to TRBD2. Germline trimming cut 5 bases from V and 0 bases from J; bases unmatched to any gene: 3. There are 15 residues in the CDR3. Germline-derived CDR1 and CDR2 are SGDLS and YYNGEE. Written as DNA, the CDR3 is TGTGCCAGCAGGGCTAGCGGGGGAAGCACAGATACGCAGTATTTT. Translated: CASRASGGSTDTQYF.

V and J are TRBV7-8 and TRBJ1-2, with 10 nucleotides matching TRBD1. The V gene's germline CDR1 is SGHVS and CDR2 FQNEAQ. CDR3 length equals 14 residues. J lost 2 bases, V lost 5 bases, and 2 bases had no gene match. In DNA form, the CDR3 reads TGTGCCAGCAGCCCGGGACAGGGGAACTATGGCTACACCTTC. Its protein is CASSPGQGNYGYTF. Full variable domain (rest looked up from reference TRBV7-8 and TRBJ1-2): GAGVSQSPRYKVAKRGQDVALRCDPISGHVSLFWYQQALGQGPEFLTYFQNEAQLDKSGLPSDRFFAERPEGSVSTLKIQRTQQEDSAVYLCASSPGQGNYGYTFGSGTRLTVV.

The chain employs TRBV7-2 and TRBJ1-5; D is uncertain. The CDR3 is made up of 13 amino acids. The V end lost 1 base, the J end lost 3 bases, and 4 bases lay between the germline ends. CDR1 is SGHTA, CDR2 FQGNSA, per germline. This CDR3 reads CASSLEVNQPQHF. Here the CDR3 DNA reads TGTGCCAGCAGCTTAGAGGTCAATCAGCCCCAGCATTTT.

The chain's CDR3 is CASSLIRTSVDTQYF. For the CDR3, the DNA is TGTGCCAGCAGTTTAATCAGGACTAGCGTAGATACGCAGTATTTT. The chain recombines TRBV28 with TRBJ2-3; TRBD2 matches at 9 bases. V gave up 2 bases and J gave up 5 bases; unmatched junction bases: 5. The CDR3 consists of 15 residues. CDR1 is MDHEN and CDR2 is SYDVKM in the germline V gene.

The chain joins TRBV28 to TRBJ2-5; D not certain. The CDR3 length is 12 residues. V lost 1 base, J lost 7 bases, and 7 bases lay in between. Germline V gene sequence: CDR1 MDHEN, CDR2 SYDVKM. Here the CDR3 reads CASSLLDGTQYF. For the CDR3, the DNA is TGTGCCAGCAGTTTATTGGACGGGACCCAGTACTTC.

The chain employs TRBV7-9 and TRBJ1-1, with unresolved D. Germline V gene data show CDR1 as SEHNR and CDR2 as FQNEAQ (reference sequence). The V end was cut by 5 bases, the J end by 4 bases, with 14 bases between. CDR3 length: 14 amino acids. CDR3 coding DNA: TGTGCCAGCAGCCAAATGATCGTGGGCACTGAAGCTTTCTTT. This codes for CASSQMIVGTEAFF.

This chain uses TRBV28 with TRBJ2-7; TRBD2 matches at 7 bases. Germline V gene data show CDR1 as MDHEN and CDR2 as SYDVKM. This CDR3 contains 14 residues. V dropped 2 bases and J dropped 3; count of bases not matched to a gene: 4. Here the CDR3 reads CASSLSGGSYEQYF. CDR3 nucleotides: TGTGCCAGCAGTTTAAGTGGCGGGAGCTACGAGCAGTACTTC.

This clone turned up a few times. This rearrangement joins TRBV27 to TRBJ2-1; 9 nucleotides line up with TRBD1. The length of the CDR3 is 16 residues. The germline V gene has CDR1 MNHEY and CDR2 SMNVEV (reference sequence). Trimming removed 2 bases from V and 6 bases from J; junction bases left unmatched: 8. Written as DNA, the CDR3 is TGTGCCAGCAGTTTAAAGGGGACAGGGTTAACCAATGAGCAGTTCTTC. This codes for CASSLKGTGLTNEQFF.

The gene calls are TRBV7-2 and TRBJ1-1; D gene ambiguous. The ends were cut back, 5 bases at V and 4 bases at J, with 11 bases in the middle. Germline CDR1 reads SGHTA; CDR2 reads FQGNSA. This CDR3 region has 13 residues. CDR3 sequence (DNA): TGTGCCAGCAGCGACATTCCGGGCACTGAAGCTTTCTTT. Its protein is CASSDIPGTEAFF.

The chain links TRBV7-9 to TRBJ2-5; TRBD1 is a possible D gene (6 bases). Trimming took off 5 bases at V and 4 bases at J, with 11 bases between the two ends. The CDR3 length is 13 residues. The germline V gene has CDR1 SEHNR and CDR2 FQNEAQ (reference sequence). CDR3 in amino acids: CASSGTRRETQYF. The DNA for the CDR3 is TGTGCCAGCAGCGGGACACGTCGAGAGACCCAGTACTTC. The full variable domain, in which reference TRBV7-9 and TRBJ2-5 provide the parts outside the CDR3, is DTGVSQNPRHKITKRGQNVTFRCDPISEHNRLYWYRQTLGQGPEFLTYFQNEAQLEKSRLLSDRFSAERPKGSFSTLEIQRTEQGDSAMYLCASSGTRRETQYFGPGTRLLVL.

The CDR3 sequence is CACPGITPTYEQYV. In DNA, the CDR3 is TGTGCCTGCCCAGGGATTACCCCGACCTACGAGCAGTACGTC. The chain carries TRBV30 and TRBJ2-7; D is possibly TRBD1 (5 bases). Germline V lookup: CDR1 GTSNPN, CDR2 SVGIG (reference sequence). V lost 6 bases and J 2 bases, leaving 17 bases between the germline ends. This CDR3 has 14 amino acids.

This clone was observed a single time. V gene TRBV19 combines with J gene TRBJ1-5; 10 positions agree with TRBD1. The V gene end was trimmed by 7 bases and the J gene end by 4 bases; junction bases not matched to a gene: 4. The germline CDR1 and CDR2 sequences are LNHDA and SQIVND (reference sequence). The CDR3 extends over 14 amino acids. DNA for the CDR3: TGTGCCAGTATCGCGGGACAGGGGAATCAGCCCCAGCATTTT. Protein product: CASIAGQGNQPQHF.

CDR3 nucleotide sequence: TGCGCCAGCAGCTTGCAGATCGGCGTCACCGGGGAGCTGTTTTTT. Its translation: CASSLQIGVTGELFF. V and J are TRBV5-1 and TRBJ2-2; unclear D gene. V was cut by 1 base and J by 4 bases, with 11 bases left in between. Per the germline V gene, CDR1 is SGHRS and CDR2 is YFSETQ. This CDR3 contains 15 residues.

The rearrangement uses TRBV7-3 and TRBJ2-1; 9 bases agree with TRBD1. Trimming took 2 bases from V and 6 from J; bases not matched to a gene: 5. CDR3 length: 15 residues. Germline values: CDR1 SGHTA, CDR2 FQGTGA. The CDR3 sequence: CASSLLGQGPNEQFF. The CDR3 nucleotides are TGTGCCAGCAGCTTATTGGGACAGGGACCCAATGAGCAGTTCTTC. Together with reference TRBV7-3 and TRBJ2-1, the CDR3 gives the full variable domain: GAGVSQTPSNKVTEKGKYVELRCDPISGHTALYWYRQSLGQGPEFLIYFQGTGAADDSGLPNDRFFAVRPEGSVSTLKIQRTERGDSAVYLCASSLLGQGPNEQFFGPGTRLTVL.

The chain links TRBV7-9 to TRBJ2-1, with TRBD2 identical over 11 bases. Germline V gene data show CDR1 as SEHNR and CDR2 as FQNEAQ (reference sequence). The trim removed 5 bases at V and 5 bases at J, leaving 5 bases unmatched. This CDR3 spans 15 amino acids. CDR3 DNA: TGTGCCAGCAGCCCACGACTAGCGGGGAACAATGAGCAGTTCTTC. Its protein is CASSPRLAGNNEQFF.

V and J are TRBV27 and TRBJ1-3; D ambiguous. The CDR3 totals 15 residues. From germline, CDR1 is MNHEY and CDR2 SMNVEV (reference sequence). The V and J ends lost 6 bases and 0 bases respectively, with 12 bases between them. The CDR3 sequence is CASRNGRTSGNTIYF. The DNA of the CDR3 is TGTGCCAGCAGAAACGGAAGAACCTCTGGAAACACCATATATTTT.

This clone was seen more than once but under ten times. The rearrangement joins TRBV28 to TRBJ2-7; D uncertain. The CDR3 extends over 13 amino acids. V was shortened by 6 bases and J by 5 bases, with 14 bases between the two germline ends. Germline V lookup: CDR1 MDHEN, CDR2 SYDVKM. The CDR3 spells CASSPLALNEQYV. The CDR3 region has the DNA TGTGCCAGCAGCCCGTTAGCCCTAAACGAGCAGTACGTC.

V is TRBV27 and J is TRBJ1-3; no firm D call. V lost 4 bases and J lost 2, with 9 bases in between. This CDR3 contains 14 residues. The germline V gene encodes CDR1 MNHEY and CDR2 SMNVEV (reference sequence). The CDR3 coding sequence is TGTGCCAGCAGTTCCGGCGCTACTGGAAACACCATATATTTT. The encoded protein is CASSSGATGNTIYF.

The CDR3: CASRPIGREFANTGELFF. The CDR3 DNA is TGTGCCAGCAGACCGATTGGGCGGGAGTTCGCGAACACCGGGGAGCTGTTTTTT. The J gene is TRBJ2-2, the V gene TRBV7-9; 7 bases match TRBD2. The CDR3 runs 18 residues. With 6 bases clipped from V and 0 bases from J, the junction kept 13 bases outside the gene matches. Germline values: CDR1 SEHNR, CDR2 FQNEAQ (reference sequence).

The chain links TRBV6-1 to TRBJ2-7, with a weak D call TRBD1 (6 bases). Germline V gene sequence: CDR1 MNHNS, CDR2 SASEGT. Deletions cut 6 bases from V and 0 bases from J, with 12 bases between. This CDR3 region has 14 residues. The CDR3 sequence: CASSAWDNSYEQYF. In DNA form, the CDR3 reads TGTGCCAGCAGCGCCTGGGACAACTCCTACGAGCAGTACTTC.

The chain couples TRBV4-3 to TRBJ2-7, with 11 nucleotides matching TRBD2. CDR3 length equals 17 residues. The V gene's germline CDR1 is LGHNA and CDR2 YSLEER. V trimming: 2 bases; J trimming: 2 bases; junction bases outside the gene matches: 8. As DNA, the CDR3 is TGCGCCAGCAGCCAACATGCCGGGACTAGCGGTACCTACGAGCAGTACTTC. Amino acid sequence: CASSQHAGTSGTYEQYF.

As DNA, the CDR3 is TGTGCCAGCAGTGTACCTTCCCCCAGGCTGAACACTGAAGCTTTCTTT. Translating gives CASSVPSPRLNTEAFF. This sequence joins TRBV28 and TRBJ1-1, with D hard to call. The germline V and J ends were trimmed by 5 bases and 0 bases, with 16 bases remaining between them. The CDR3 has 16 amino acids. Germline CDR1 reads MDHEN; CDR2 reads SYDVKM.

The chain has TRBV5-1 and TRBJ1-2, with 11 bases that match TRBD1. V lost 4 bases and J lost 8; bases outside the gene matches: 7. Germline-derived CDR1 and CDR2 are SGHRS and YFSETQ. The CDR3 contains 14 residues. CDR3 in amino acids: CASSNQDRGQGYTF. The CDR3 DNA follows: TGCGCCAGCAGCAACCAGGACAGGGGGCAAGGCTACACCTTC.

The chain uses TRBV18 and TRBJ2-5; 9 bases align to TRBD1. The germline V gene encodes CDR1 KGHSH and CDR2 LQKENI. The CDR3 runs to 14 residues. After removal of 5 bases from V and 4 bases from J, the junction contained 5 bases not matched to a gene. CDR3 residues: CASSTRQGGETQYF. In nucleotides, the CDR3 is TGTGCCAGCTCAACACGACAGGGGGGAGAGACCCAGTACTTC.